The sequence of this TCR beta chain was determined in a study of control samples from healthy donors and cancer patients. Trimming removed 3 bases at V and 6 bases at J, with 12 bases between. Germline CDR1 is PRHDT and CDR2 is FYEKMQ (reference sequence). CDR3 size: 14 residues. Libraries were prepared by immunoSEQ multiplex PCR; TCRdb keeps only in-frame clonotypes and omits some of them. There are some 100,000 clones in the sample; approximately 93% occur only once, and more than 7% lies in the top ten. What was sequenced was blood. The J gene is TRBJ2-1, the V gene TRBV13, with D hard to call. The origin of this receptor is a man aged 18 to 29 in good health. This CDR3 reads CASSFDLQSNEQFF. In DNA, the CDR3 is TGTGCCAGCAGCTTTGACCTCCAGAGCAATGAGCAGTTCTTC.